The clone carrying this T cell receptor beta chain was seen repeatedly, ten times or more. Time point in this sample: sample taken at primary tumor resection. Unsorted whole RNA samples from tumor, nontumor lung or frozen PBMC were sequenced. TCRdb analysed the 5' RACE reads with MiXCR anew, one entry per CDR3 protein. The top ten clones hold 20% to 30% of a sample with about 6,900 distinct CDR3 sequences, about 3.9% of them seen once. The data were obtained in a study of spatial heterogeneity in lung cancer. V gave up 3 bases and J gave up 2 bases; unmatched junction bases: 8. The CDR3 extends over 15 amino acids. In germline, CDR1 is DFQATT, CDR2 SNEGSKA (reference sequence).

Sequences were derived from normal lung tissue next to the tumor, sampled at surgery. This chain uses TRBV20-1 with TRBJ2-7; TRBD1 aligns across 9 bases. This sequence originates from a female donor with early-stage non-small cell lung cancer. The CDR3 DNA reads as TGCAGTGCTAGGGGACGGGACAGGGTCCCCTACGAGCAGTACTTC. Translating it yields CSARGRDRVPYEQYF.